This T cell receptor (beta chain) was recorded in a study of CD8+CD57+ T cells in acquired aplastic anemia. Profiling of TCR beta VDJ combinations and CDR3 sequences used genomic DNA as template. In TCRdb, the reads were re-called with MiXCR into one record per CDR3 protein. The sample lists a few hundred thousand distinct CDR3 sequences; about half were seen once. Germline lookup yields CDR1 ENHRY and CDR2 SYGVKD. The CDR3 consists of 14 residues. In patients chosen for sequencing, flow cytometry had shown CD8+CD57+ cell expansion. Everyone among the patients had severe acquired aplastic anemia. To note about this clonotype: A junction end diverges from the germline sequence, so it may reflect a read error.

Sequencing was carried out using sorted CD4+, CD8+, or CD8+CD57+ T cells (not recorded which) from PBMCs. The origin of this receptor is a human donor with aplastic anemia. The rearrangement uses TRBV10-3 and TRBJ2-6; D is ambiguous. CDR3 sequence: CASSAPGGVNVLTF. The CDR3 nucleotides read TGTGCCAGCAGTGCCCCGGGTGGGGTGAACGTCCTGACTTTC.